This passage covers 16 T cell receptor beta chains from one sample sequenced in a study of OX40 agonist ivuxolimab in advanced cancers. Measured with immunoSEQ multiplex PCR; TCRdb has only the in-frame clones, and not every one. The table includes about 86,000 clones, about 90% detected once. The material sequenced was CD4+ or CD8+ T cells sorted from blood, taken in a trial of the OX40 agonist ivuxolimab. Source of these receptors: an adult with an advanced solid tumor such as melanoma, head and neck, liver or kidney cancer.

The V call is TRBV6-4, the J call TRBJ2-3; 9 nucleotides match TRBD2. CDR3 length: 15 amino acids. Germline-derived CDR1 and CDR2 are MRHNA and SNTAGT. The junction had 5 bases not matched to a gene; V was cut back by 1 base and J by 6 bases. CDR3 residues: CASSDLAGDLDTQYF. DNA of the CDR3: TGTGCCAGCAGTGACTTAGCGGGAGACTTGGATACGCAGTATTTT.

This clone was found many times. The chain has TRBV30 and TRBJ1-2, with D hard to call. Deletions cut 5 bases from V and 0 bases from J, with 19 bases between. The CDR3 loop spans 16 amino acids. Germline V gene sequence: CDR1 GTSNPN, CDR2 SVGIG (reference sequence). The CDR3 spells CAWAASAEPSNYGYTF. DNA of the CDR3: TGTGCCTGGGCCGCCTCGGCGGAGCCTTCTAACTATGGCTACACCTTC.

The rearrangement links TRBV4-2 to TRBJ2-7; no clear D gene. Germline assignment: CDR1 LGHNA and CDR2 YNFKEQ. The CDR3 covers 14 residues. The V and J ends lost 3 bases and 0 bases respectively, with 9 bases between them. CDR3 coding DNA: TGTGCCAGCAGCCATTCCAGGAGCTCCTACGAGCAGTACTTC. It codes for CASSHSRSSYEQYF.

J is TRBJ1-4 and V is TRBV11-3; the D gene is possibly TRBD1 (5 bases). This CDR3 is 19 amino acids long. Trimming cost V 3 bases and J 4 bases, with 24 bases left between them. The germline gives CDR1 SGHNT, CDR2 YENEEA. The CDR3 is CASSLSQWGSTARNEKLFF. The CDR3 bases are TGTGCCAGCAGCTTGAGTCAGTGGGGGTCGACAGCCCGTAATGAAAAACTGTTTTTT.

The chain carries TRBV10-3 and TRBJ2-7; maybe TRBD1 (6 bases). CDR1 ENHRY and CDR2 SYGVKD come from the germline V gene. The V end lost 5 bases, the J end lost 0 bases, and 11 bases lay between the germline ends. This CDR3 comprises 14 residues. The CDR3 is CAISLQGPSYEQYF. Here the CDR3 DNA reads TGTGCCATCAGTCTACAGGGCCCCTCCTACGAGCAGTACTTC.

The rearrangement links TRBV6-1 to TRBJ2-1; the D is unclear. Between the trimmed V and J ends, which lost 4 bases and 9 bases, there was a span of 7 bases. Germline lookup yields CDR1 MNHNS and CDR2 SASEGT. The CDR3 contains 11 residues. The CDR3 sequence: CASSGVGEQFF. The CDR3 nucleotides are TGTGCCAGCAGTGGTGTAGGTGAGCAGTTCTTC.

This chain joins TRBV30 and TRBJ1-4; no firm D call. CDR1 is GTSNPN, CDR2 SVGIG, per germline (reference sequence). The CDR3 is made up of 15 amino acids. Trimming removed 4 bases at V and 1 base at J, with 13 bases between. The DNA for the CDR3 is TGTGCCTGGAAGAGGCCCGGGGAAACTAATGAAAAACTGTTTTTT. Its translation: CAWKRPGETNEKLFF.

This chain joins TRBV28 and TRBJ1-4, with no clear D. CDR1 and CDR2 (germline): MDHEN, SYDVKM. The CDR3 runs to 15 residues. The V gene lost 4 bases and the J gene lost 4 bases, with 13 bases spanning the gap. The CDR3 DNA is TGTGCCAGCAGTTCCCCGCGGGCGGTTAATGAAAAACTGTTTTTT. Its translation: CASSSPRAVNEKLFF.

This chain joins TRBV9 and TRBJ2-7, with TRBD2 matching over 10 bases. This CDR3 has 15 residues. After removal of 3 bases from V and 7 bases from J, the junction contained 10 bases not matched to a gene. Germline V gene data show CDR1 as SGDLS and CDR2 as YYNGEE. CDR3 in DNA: TGTGCCAGCAGCGACGTAGCGGGGGGCGCTAGGGAGCAGTACTTC. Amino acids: CASSDVAGGAREQYF.

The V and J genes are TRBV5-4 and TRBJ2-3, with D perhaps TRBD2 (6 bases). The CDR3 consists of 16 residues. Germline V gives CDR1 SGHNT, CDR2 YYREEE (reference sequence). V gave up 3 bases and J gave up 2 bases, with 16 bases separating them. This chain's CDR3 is CASSSRTTTTTDTQYF. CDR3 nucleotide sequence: TGTGCCAGCAGCTCAAGGACTACGACTACCACAGATACGCAGTATTTT.

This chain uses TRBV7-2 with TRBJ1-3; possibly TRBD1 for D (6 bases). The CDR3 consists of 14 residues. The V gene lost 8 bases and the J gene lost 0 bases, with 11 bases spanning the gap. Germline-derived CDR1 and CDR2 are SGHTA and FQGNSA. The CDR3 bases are TGTGCCAGCCATACAGGGCGCTCTGGAAACACCATATATTTT. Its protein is CASHTGRSGNTIYF.

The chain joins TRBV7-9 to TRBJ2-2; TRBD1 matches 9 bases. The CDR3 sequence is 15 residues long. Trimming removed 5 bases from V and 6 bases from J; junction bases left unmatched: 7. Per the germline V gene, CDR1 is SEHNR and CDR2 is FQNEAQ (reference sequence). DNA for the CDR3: TGTGCCAGCAGCCCAGAGACAGGGGGGCCCGGGGAGCTGTTTTTT. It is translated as CASSPETGGPGELFF.

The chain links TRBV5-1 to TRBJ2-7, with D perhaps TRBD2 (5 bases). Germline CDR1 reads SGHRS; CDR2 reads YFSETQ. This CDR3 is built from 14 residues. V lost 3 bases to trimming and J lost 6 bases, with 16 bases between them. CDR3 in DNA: TGCGCCAGCAGCTCGCCTAGCACCCCATCCGAGCAGTACTTC. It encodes CASSSPSTPSEQYF.

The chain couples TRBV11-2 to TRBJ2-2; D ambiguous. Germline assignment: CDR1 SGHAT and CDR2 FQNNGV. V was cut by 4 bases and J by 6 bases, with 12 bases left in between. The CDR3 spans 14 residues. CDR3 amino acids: CASSSRESAGELFF. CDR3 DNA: TGTGCCAGCAGCTCCCGAGAGTCCGCCGGGGAGCTGTTTTTT.

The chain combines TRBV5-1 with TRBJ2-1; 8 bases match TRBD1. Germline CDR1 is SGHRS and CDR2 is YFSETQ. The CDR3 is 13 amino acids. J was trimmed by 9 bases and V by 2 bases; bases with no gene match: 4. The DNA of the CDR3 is TGCGCCAGCAGCTTTTGGACAGGGTCTGAGCAGTTCTTC. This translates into CASSFWTGSEQFF.

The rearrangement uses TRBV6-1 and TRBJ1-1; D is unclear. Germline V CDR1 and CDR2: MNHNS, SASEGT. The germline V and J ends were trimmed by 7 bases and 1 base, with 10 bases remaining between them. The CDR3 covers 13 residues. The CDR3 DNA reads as TGTGCCAGCAAAATATTAGAGAACACTGAAGCTTTCTTT. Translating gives CASKILENTEAFF.